This T cell receptor beta chain was sequenced for a study of T cells in Graves' hyperthyroidism and ophthalmopathy. The ends were cut back, 0 bases at V and 1 base at J, with 15 bases in the middle. The CDR3 sequence is 17 residues long. Per germline, CDR1 SGHVS and CDR2 FNYEAQ. Amplification yielded TCR beta CDR3 regions, with RNA transcripts as the source. When the TCR CDR3 underwent first-round RT-PCR, the HTBI primer set was used. MiXCR, run by TCRdb on the multiplex PCR reads, gives a single entry per CDR3 protein. The sample consists of a few hundred thousand distinct CDR3 sequences, around 20% of them appearing once.

The chain joins TRBV7-6 to TRBJ1-2, with a weak D call TRBD1 (5 bases). The TCR comes from a man younger than 35 with Graves' ophthalmopathy. Sequenced sample: blood. The CDR3 coding sequence is TGTGCCAGCAGCTTAGCCGAGGGGCGAAGTTTTAACTATGGCTACACCTTC. As protein: CASSLAEGRSFNYGYTF.